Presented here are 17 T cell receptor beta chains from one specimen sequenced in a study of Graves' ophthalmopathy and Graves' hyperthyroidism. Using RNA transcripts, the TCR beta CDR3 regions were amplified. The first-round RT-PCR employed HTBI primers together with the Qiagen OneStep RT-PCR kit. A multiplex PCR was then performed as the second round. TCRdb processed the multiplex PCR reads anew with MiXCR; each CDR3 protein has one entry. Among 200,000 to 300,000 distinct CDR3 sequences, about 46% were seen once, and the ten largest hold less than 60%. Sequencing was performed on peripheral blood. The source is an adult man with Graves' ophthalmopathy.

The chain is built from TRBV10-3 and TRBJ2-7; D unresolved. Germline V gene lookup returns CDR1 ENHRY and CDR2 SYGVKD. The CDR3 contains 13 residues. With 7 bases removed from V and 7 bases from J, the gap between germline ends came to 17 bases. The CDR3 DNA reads TGTGCCATCAATAGAGAGGCTCGTGGGGAGCAGTACTTC. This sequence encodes CAINREARGEQYF.

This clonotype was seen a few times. The CDR3 spells CASSTEVGTEAFF. The DNA of the CDR3 is TGTGCCAGCAGCACCGAGGTCGGCACTGAAGCTTTCTTT. The chain recombines TRBV6-4 with TRBJ1-1; D is unclear. This CDR3 has 13 residues. V shed 6 bases and J shed 4 bases, with 12 bases lying between them. The germline V gene encodes CDR1 MRHNA and CDR2 SNTAGT.

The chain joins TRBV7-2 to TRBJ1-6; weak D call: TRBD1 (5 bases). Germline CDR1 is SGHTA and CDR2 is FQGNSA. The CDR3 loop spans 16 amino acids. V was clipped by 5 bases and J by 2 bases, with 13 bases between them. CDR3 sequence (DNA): TGTGCCAGCAGCGCGGAGCTACAGGCCTATAATTCACCCCTCCACTTT. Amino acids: CASSAELQAYNSPLHF.

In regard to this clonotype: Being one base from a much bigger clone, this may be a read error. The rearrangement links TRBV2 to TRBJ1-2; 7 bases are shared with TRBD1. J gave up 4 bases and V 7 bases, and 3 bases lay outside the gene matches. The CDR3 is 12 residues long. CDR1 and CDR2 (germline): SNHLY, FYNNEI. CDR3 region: CASISGGYGYTF. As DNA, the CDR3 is TGTGCCAGCATCTCAGGGGGCTATGGCTACACCTTC.

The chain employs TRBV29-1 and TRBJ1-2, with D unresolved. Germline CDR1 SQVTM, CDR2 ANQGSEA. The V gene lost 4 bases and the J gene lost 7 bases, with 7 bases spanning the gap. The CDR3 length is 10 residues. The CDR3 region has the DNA TGCAGCGTTGTTGCAGGTGGCTACACCTTC. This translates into CSVVAGGYTF.

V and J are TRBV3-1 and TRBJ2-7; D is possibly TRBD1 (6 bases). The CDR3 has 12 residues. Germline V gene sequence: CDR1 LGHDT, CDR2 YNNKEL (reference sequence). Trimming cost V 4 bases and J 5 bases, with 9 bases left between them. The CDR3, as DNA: TGTGCCAGCAGCCGCGAGGGGGACGAGCAGTACTTC. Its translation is CASSREGDEQYF.

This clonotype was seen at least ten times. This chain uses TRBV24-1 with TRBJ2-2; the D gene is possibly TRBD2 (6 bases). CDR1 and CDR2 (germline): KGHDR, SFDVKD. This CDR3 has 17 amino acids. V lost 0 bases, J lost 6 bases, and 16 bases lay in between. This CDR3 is CATSDLSTGSSPGELFF. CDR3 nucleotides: TGTGCCACCAGTGATTTGTCAACCGGGAGTTCCCCCGGGGAGCTGTTTTTT.

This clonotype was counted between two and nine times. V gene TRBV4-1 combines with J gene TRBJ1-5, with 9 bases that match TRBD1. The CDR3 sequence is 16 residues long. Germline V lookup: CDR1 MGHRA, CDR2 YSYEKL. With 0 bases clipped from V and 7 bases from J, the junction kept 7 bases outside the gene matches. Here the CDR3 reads CASSQDRRQGGQPQHF. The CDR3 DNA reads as TGCGCCAGCAGCCAAGATAGGAGACAGGGGGGGCAGCCCCAGCATTTT.

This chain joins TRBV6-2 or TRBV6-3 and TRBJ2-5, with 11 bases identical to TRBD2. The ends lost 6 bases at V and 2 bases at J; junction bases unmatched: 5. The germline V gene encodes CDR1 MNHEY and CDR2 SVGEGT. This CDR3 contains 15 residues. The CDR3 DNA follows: TGTGCCAGCAGAGAGACTAGCGGGGAGCAAGAGACCCAGTACTTC. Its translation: CASRETSGEQETQYF.

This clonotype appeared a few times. The CDR3 region is CSAMGGRDEKLFF. Written as DNA, the CDR3 is TGCAGTGCGATGGGGGGGCGTGATGAAAAACTGTTTTTT. The chain links TRBV20-1 to TRBJ1-4; D might be TRBD1 (6 bases). The V end was cut by 6 bases, the J end by 6 bases, with 14 bases between. Germline CDR1 reads DFQATT; CDR2 reads SNEGSKA (reference sequence). The CDR3 spans 13 residues.

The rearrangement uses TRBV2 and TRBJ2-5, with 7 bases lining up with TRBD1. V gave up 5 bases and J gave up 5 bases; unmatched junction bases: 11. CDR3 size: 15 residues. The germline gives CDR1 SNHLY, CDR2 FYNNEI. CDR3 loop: CASSLTTGASETQYF. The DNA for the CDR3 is TGTGCCAGCAGTTTAACCACAGGGGCCAGCGAGACCCAGTACTTC.

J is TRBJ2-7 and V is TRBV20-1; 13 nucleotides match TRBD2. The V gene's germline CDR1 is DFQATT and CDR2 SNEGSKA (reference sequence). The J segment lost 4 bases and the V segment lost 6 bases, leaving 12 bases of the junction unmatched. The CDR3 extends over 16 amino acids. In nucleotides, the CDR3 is TGCAGTGCGTGGGGGACTAGCGGGGCGAGGAGTTACGAGCAGTACTTC. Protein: CSAWGTSGARSYEQYF.

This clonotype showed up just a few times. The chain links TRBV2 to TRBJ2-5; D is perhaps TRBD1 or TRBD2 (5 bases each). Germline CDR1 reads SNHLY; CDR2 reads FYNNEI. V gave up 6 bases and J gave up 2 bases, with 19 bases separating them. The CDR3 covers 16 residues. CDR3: CASSVGRTTTQETQYF. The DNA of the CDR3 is TGTGCCAGCAGCGTGGGACGGACAACTACTCAAGAGACCCAGTACTTC.

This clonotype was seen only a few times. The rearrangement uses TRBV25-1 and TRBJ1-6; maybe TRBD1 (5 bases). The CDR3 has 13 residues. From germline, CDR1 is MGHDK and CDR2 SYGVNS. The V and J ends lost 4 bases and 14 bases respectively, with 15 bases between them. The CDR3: CASSGISGATLHF. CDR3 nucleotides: TGTGCCAGCAGTGGCATTTCCGGGGCGACCCTCCACTTT.

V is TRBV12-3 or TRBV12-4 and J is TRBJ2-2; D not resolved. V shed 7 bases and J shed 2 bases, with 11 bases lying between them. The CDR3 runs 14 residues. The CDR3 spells CASILLDNTGELFF. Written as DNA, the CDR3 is TGTGCCAGCATTCTCCTTGATAACACCGGGGAGCTGTTTTTT.

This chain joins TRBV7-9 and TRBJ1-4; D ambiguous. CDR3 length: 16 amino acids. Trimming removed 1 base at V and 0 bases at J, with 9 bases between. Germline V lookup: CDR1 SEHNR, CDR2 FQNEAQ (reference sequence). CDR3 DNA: TGTGCCAGCAGCTTAGTGGTTGGTGCAACTAATGAAAAACTGTTTTTT. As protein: CASSLVVGATNEKLFF.

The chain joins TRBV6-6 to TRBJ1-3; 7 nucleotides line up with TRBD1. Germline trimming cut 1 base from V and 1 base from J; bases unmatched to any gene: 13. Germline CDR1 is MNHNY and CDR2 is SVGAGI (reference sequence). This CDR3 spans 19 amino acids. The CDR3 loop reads CASSYLEIGTAYSGNTIYF. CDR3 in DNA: TGTGCCAGCAGTTACTTAGAGATCGGGACAGCCTATTCTGGAAACACCATATATTTT.